The 22 T cell receptor beta chains listed next were all sequenced from one sample in a study of cytomegalovirus exposure and HLA in healthy donors. Vbeta (60) and Jbeta (13) primers were used in the PCR. Sequencing was performed with immunoSEQ multiplex PCR; in TCRdb, only in-frame clones are kept and a portion is missing. The sample features 50,000 to 70,000 clones, with less than 4.5% in its top ten. Material: PBMCs. All receptors come from a woman aged 18-29 years in good health and CMV-seronegative.

The chain uses TRBV5-5 and TRBJ2-2; 8 nucleotides match TRBD1. The length of the CDR3 is 15 residues. The trim removed 2 bases at V and 4 bases at J, leaving 4 bases unmatched. The germline CDR1 and CDR2 sequences are SGHKS and YYEKEE (reference sequence). In nucleotides, the CDR3 is TGTGCCAGCAGCTTTCAGGGGGCGCGCACCGGGGAGCTGTTTTTT. Its protein product is CASSFQGARTGELFF.

V is TRBV30 and J is TRBJ2-3; the match to TRBD2 covers 10 bases. CDR1 and CDR2 (germline): GTSNPN, SVGIG (reference sequence). With 3 bases clipped from V and 14 bases from J, the junction kept 5 bases outside the gene matches. This CDR3 spans 11 amino acids. The CDR3 here is CAWSAGTSVYF. The DNA of the CDR3 is TGTGCCTGGAGCGCCGGGACTAGCGTGTATTTT. The full variable domain, completed using reference TRBV30 and TRBJ2-3, is SQTIHQWPATLVQPVGSPLSLECTVEGTSNPNLYWYRQAAGRGLQLLFYSVGIGQISSEVPQNLSASRPQDRQFILSSKKLLLSDSGFYLCAWSAGTSVYFGPGTRLTVL.

V and J are TRBV7-6 and TRBJ1-1; maybe TRBD1 (5 bases). The CDR3 contains 14 residues. With 5 bases removed from V and 5 bases from J, the gap between germline ends came to 15 bases. Germline values: CDR1 SGHVS, CDR2 FNYEAQ. The CDR3 DNA follows: TGTGCCAGCAGCCCCGGGGGGGGGAGGACTGAAGCTTTCTTT. Protein sequence: CASSPGGGRTEAFF.

The CDR3 protein is CAWSVQKEFPNEQYF. The DNA for the CDR3 is TGTGCCTGGAGTGTACAGAAGGAATTCCCGAACGAGCAGTACTTC. This chain connects TRBV30 to TRBJ2-7; D is ambiguous. CDR3 length equals 15 residues. Germline CDR1 and CDR2: GTSNPN and SVGIG (reference sequence). V lost 0 bases and J lost 5, with 17 bases in between.

This sequence joins TRBV20-1 and TRBJ1-2; possibly TRBD1 for D (6 bases). Germline CDR1 is DFQATT and CDR2 is SNEGSKA (reference sequence). This CDR3 region has 11 residues. V was trimmed by 6 bases and J by 7 bases, leaving 12 bases between them. The CDR3 bases are TGCAGTGCGAAGGGGGTCAGTGGCTACACCTTC. It yields the protein CSAKGVSGYTF.

The rearrangement joins TRBV19 to TRBJ2-1; 9 nucleotides line up with TRBD2. The junction had 10 bases not matched to a gene; V was cut back by 5 bases and J by 8 bases. The CDR3 runs 15 residues. Germline V gene sequence: CDR1 LNHDA, CDR2 SQIVND (reference sequence). Here the CDR3 DNA reads TGTGCCAGTAGTGCCGGGACTAGCAAGGGACATGAGCAGTTCTTC. Its translation is CASSAGTSKGHEQFF.

This chain's CDR3 is CASSERGLTEAFF. The CDR3 DNA is TGCGCCAGCAGTGAAAGGGGGTTGACTGAAGCTTTCTTT. The chain has TRBV10-2 and TRBJ1-1; a weak D match, TRBD1 (6 bases). The CDR3 is made up of 13 amino acids. Germline CDR1 WSHSY, CDR2 SAAADI. V shed 3 bases and J shed 5 bases, with 10 bases lying between them.

This chain links TRBV7-9 with TRBJ1-2, with 8 nucleotides matching TRBD1. CDR1 and CDR2 from the germline V gene are SEHNR and FQNEAQ (reference sequence). After removal of 5 bases from V and 6 bases from J, the junction contained 17 bases not matched to a gene. The CDR3 contains 17 residues. This CDR3 is CASSPHPLRTGWDGYTF. The CDR3, as DNA: TGTGCCAGCAGCCCGCACCCCCTTAGGACAGGGTGGGATGGCTACACCTTC.

V gene TRBV2 combines with J gene TRBJ1-5; possibly TRBD1 for D (5 bases). The germline V and J ends were trimmed by 8 bases and 9 bases, with 8 bases remaining between them. This CDR3 spans 10 amino acids. Germline V gene sequence: CDR1 SNHLY, CDR2 FYNNEI. In nucleotides, the CDR3 is TGTGCCAGCGGGAGGGGGCCCCAGCATTTT. Its translation is CASGRGPQHF.

The rearrangement joins TRBV5-6 to TRBJ2-1, with D possibly matching TRBD2 (5 bases). The CDR3 length is 14 residues. Germline V lookup: CDR1 SGHDT, CDR2 YYEEEE. Deletions cut 1 base from V and 5 bases from J, with 10 bases between. Here the CDR3 DNA reads TGTGCCAGCAGCTTGCAACCGGGGAACAATGAGCAGTTCTTC. It yields the protein CASSLQPGNNEQFF.

This chain joins TRBV9 and TRBJ2-7; a weak D match, TRBD2 (6 bases). Trimming pared 0 bases from V and 5 bases from J, leaving 6 bases between. Germline CDR1 reads SGDLS; CDR2 reads YYNGEE. The CDR3 runs to 12 residues. The CDR3 sequence is CASSVGGDEQYF. CDR3 sequence (DNA): TGTGCCAGCAGCGTAGGCGGGGACGAGCAGTACTTC.

The chain couples TRBV30 to TRBJ2-1; 7 bases fit TRBD2. The J segment lost 10 bases and the V segment lost 2 bases, leaving 5 bases of the junction unmatched. The CDR3 loop spans 12 amino acids. Germline V lookup: CDR1 GTSNPN, CDR2 SVGIG (reference sequence). The CDR3 spells CAWSPERGEQFF. CDR3 coding DNA: TGTGCCTGGAGTCCCGAGCGGGGAGAGCAGTTCTTC.

This chain uses TRBV30 with TRBJ2-7; D not certain. The germline gives CDR1 GTSNPN, CDR2 SVGIG (reference sequence). Trimming stripped 4 bases from V and 0 bases from J, with 10 bases between. This CDR3 comprises 13 residues. Here the CDR3 reads CAWNLAVSYEQYF. As DNA, the CDR3 is TGTGCCTGGAATCTGGCGGTCTCCTACGAGCAGTACTTC. The whole variable domain, remainder taken from reference TRBV30 and TRBJ2-7, is SQTIHQWPATLVQPVGSPLSLECTVEGTSNPNLYWYRQAAGRGLQLLFYSVGIGQISSEVPQNLSASRPQDRQFILSSKKLLLSDSGFYLCAWNLAVSYEQYFGPGTRLTVT.

J is TRBJ1-2 and V is TRBV2; D call uncertain. Germline assignment: CDR1 SNHLY and CDR2 FYNNEI. CDR3 length: 12 amino acids. Trimming took 10 bases from V and 6 from J, leaving 15 bases between them. The chain's CDR3 is CATPGRVHGYTF. The CDR3, as DNA: TGTGCCACCCCCGGGAGGGTTCATGGCTACACCTTC.

This chain connects TRBV11-3 to TRBJ2-1; 10 positions agree with TRBD2. Germline CDR1 and CDR2: SGHNT and YENEEA. There are 16 residues in the CDR3. Trimming took 4 bases from V and 8 from J; bases not matched to a gene: 11. The CDR3 coding sequence is TGTGCCAGCAGCTATTACGGGCTAGCGGGAGAATATGAGCAGTTCTTC. Translating gives CASSYYGLAGEYEQFF. Based on the CDR3 plus reference TRBV11-3 and TRBJ2-1, the full variable domain is EAGVVQSPRYKIIEKKQPVAFWCNPISGHNTLYWYLQNLGQGPELLIRYENEEAVDDSQLPKDRFSAERLKGVDSTLKIQPAELGDSAVYLCASSYYGLAGEYEQFFGPGTRLTVL.

This chain links TRBV4-1 with TRBJ2-5, with a possible D match to TRBD2 (6 bases). This CDR3 spans 15 amino acids. Between the trimmed V and J ends, which lost 0 bases and 7 bases, there was a span of 15 bases. The germline V gene encodes CDR1 MGHRA and CDR2 YSYEKL. CDR3 in amino acids: CASSQDPPDGGTQYF. CDR3 sequence (DNA): TGCGCCAGCAGCCAAGATCCACCGGACGGGGGGACCCAGTACTTC.

This rearrangement joins TRBV10-3 to TRBJ2-7, with 8 bases fitting TRBD1. The CDR3 has 15 residues. From germline, CDR1 is ENHRY and CDR2 SYGVKD. J lost 2 bases, V lost 4 bases, and 7 bases had no gene match. The CDR3 nucleotides read TGTGCCATCAGTGTTGGTGAGACAGGGGCCTACGAGCAGTACTTC. This gives the protein CAISVGETGAYEQYF.

The chain has TRBV28 and TRBJ2-3, with 8 bases fitting TRBD2. This CDR3 has 15 residues. Germline loops: CDR1 MDHEN, CDR2 SYDVKM. After removal of 7 bases from V and 0 bases from J, the junction contained 6 bases not matched to a gene. CDR3 DNA: TGTGCCAGCACCCCAGCGGGGGTGAGCACAGATACGCAGTATTTT. This encodes CASTPAGVSTDTQYF.

The V gene is TRBV18, the J gene TRBJ1-2; TRBD1 agrees at 8 bases. The CDR3 is 16 residues long. The trim removed 1 base at V and 2 bases at J, leaving 6 bases unmatched. Germline loops: CDR1 KGHSH, CDR2 LQKENI. The CDR3 is CASSPQQGVLNYGYTF. The CDR3 DNA sequence: TGTGCCAGCTCACCACAACAGGGGGTTCTAAACTATGGCTACACCTTC.

The CDR3 is CASSQVTGGHEQYF. Here the CDR3 DNA reads TGCGCCAGCAGCCAAGTGACGGGAGGGCACGAGCAGTACTTC. The chain combines TRBV4-1 with TRBJ2-7; 8 nucleotides line up with TRBD2. Germline lookup yields CDR1 MGHRA and CDR2 YSYEKL. The CDR3 contains 14 residues. Trimming cost V 1 base and J 5 bases; bases outside gene matches: 4.

The chain recombines TRBV6-5 with TRBJ1-1, with D hard to call. V lost 4 bases, J lost 11 bases, and 17 bases lay in between. Germline lookup yields CDR1 MNHEY and CDR2 SVGAGI. CDR3 size: 13 residues. The CDR3 region is CASSWAVDNEAFF. CDR3 coding DNA: TGTGCCAGCAGTTGGGCCGTTGATAATGAGGCTTTCTTT.

This chain connects TRBV4-1 to TRBJ1-2; D ambiguous. V gave up 1 base and J gave up 1 base, with 10 bases separating them. Germline CDR1 is MGHRA and CDR2 is YSYEKL. This CDR3 spans 15 amino acids. Here the CDR3 reads CASSQVGGDNYGYTF. The CDR3 DNA reads TGCGCCAGCAGCCAAGTGGGAGGAGATAACTATGGCTACACCTTC.